Listed below are T cell receptor beta chains from one sample, sequenced in a study of T-cell memory formation after mild COVID-19. TCRdb called the 5' RACE reads again in MiXCR, with one record for every CDR3 protein. The data show about 140,000 distinct CDR3 sequences, with more than 13% seen just once and around 30% held by the top ten. The sample was PBMCs or a T cell subset sorted from them (not recorded which). The receptors derive from an adult woman who had mild COVID-19 (a few samples of this study predate the infection). Cell type and time point are not known. The conserved cysteine and the conserved F or W are not part of the CDR3 here.

>TRBV5-1
ASSRDGGFGTDTQY
>TRBV12-3/TRBV12-4
ASSLRLAGALSYNEQF
>TRBV20-1
SARGWSSYEQY
>TRBV9
ASSGDGAEAF
>TRBV7-9
ASSLSGQVYGGQY
>TRBV29-1
SSGGSGRALGEQF
>TRBV5-1
ASSSTPTEAF
>TRBV4-3
ASGTGLAGTGELF
>TRBV7-6
ASSLGGSGGYEQY
>TRBV9
ASSVGAGLSYEQY
>TRBV19
ASSMLGGGETQY
>TRBV29-1
SARLGAEEGQY
>TRBV29-1
SARDHTDTQY
>TRBV12-5
ASRLAGGYEQY
>TRBV5-1
ASSLALAGYYNEQF